This TCR beta chain derives from a study of T cell repertoires in cytomegalovirus infection. Study context: Shared public TCR beta signatures pointed to both CMV infection and a matching HLA type. Findings of the study overall: HLA-C-restricted CMV clonotypes gave the most frequent clonotype in two of eight donors.

For this clonotype: Its antigen is not identified.

The CDR3 is 13 residues long. Trimming removed 7 bases at V and 6 bases at J, with 15 bases between. TCRdb reanalysed the reads using MiXCR and keeps one entry per CDR3 protein. The profile shows roughly 230,000 distinct CDR3 sequences, approximately 15% of them singletons. Sequencing was carried out using CD8+ T cells from PBMCs. This sequence originates from a human donor in good health (CMV status not recorded). Some clones in this sample may be carry-over from other donors' samples. V gene TRBV12-3 or TRBV12-4 combines with J gene TRBJ1-1; D is perhaps TRBD1 (5 bases). CDR3 amino acids: CASTMGGGAEAFF. The CDR3, as DNA: TGTGCCAGCACCATGGGGGGAGGGGCTGAAGCTTTCTTT.